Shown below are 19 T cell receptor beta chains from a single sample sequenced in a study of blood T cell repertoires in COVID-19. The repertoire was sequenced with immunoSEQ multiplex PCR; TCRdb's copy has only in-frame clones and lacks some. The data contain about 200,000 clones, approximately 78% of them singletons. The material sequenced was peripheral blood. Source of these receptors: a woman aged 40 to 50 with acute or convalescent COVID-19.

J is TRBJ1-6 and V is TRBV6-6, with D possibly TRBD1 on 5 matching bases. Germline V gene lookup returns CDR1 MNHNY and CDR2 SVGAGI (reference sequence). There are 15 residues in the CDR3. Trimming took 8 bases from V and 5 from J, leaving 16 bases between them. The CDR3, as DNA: TGTGCCAGCTCGGCGGCGGGGACGGATAATTCACCCCTCCACTTT. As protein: CASSAAGTDNSPLHF.

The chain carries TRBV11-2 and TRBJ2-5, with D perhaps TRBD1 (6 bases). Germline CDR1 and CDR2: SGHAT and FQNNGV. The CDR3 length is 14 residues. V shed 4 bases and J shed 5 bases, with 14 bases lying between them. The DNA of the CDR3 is TGTGCCAGCAGCTCTCAGGGGTTTTCGGAGACCCAGTACTTC. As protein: CASSSQGFSETQYF.

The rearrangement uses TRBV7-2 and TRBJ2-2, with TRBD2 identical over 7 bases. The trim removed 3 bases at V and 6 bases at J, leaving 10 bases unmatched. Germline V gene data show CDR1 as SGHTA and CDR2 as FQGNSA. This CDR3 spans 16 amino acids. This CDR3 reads CASSLPTSIRAGELFF. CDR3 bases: TGTGCCAGCAGCTTGCCGACTAGCATTAGAGCCGGGGAGCTGTTTTTT.

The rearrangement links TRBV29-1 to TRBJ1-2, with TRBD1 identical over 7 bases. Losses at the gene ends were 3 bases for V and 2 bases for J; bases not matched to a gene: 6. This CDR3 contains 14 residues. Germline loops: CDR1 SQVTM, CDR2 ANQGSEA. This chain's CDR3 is CSVDSGGWNYGYTF. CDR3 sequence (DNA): TGCAGCGTTGACTCAGGGGGGTGGAACTATGGCTACACCTTC.

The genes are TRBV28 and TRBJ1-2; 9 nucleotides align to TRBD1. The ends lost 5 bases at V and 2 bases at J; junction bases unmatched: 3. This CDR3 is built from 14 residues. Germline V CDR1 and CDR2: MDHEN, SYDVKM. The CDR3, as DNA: TGTGCCAGCAGTCCCGGACAGGGGAACTATGGCTACACCTTC. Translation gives CASSPGQGNYGYTF.

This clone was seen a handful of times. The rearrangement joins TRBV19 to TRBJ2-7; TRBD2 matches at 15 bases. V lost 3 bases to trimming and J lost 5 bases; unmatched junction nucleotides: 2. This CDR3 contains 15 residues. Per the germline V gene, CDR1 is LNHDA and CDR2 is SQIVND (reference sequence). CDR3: CASSMGLAGGHEQYF. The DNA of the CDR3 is TGTGCCAGTAGTATGGGACTAGCGGGAGGCCACGAGCAGTACTTC.

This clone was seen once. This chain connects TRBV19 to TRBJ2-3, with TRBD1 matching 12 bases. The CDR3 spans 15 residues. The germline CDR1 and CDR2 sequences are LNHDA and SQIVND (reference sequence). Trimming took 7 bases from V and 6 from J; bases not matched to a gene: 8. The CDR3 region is CASKIGTGGIDTQYF. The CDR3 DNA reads TGTGCCAGTAAAATTGGGACAGGGGGCATCGATACGCAGTATTTT.

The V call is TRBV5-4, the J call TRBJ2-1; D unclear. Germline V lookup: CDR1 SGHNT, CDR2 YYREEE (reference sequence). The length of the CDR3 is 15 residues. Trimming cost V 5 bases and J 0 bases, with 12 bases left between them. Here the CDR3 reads CASRARISSYNEQFF. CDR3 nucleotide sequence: TGTGCCAGCAGGGCTAGGATAAGCTCCTACAATGAGCAGTTCTTC.

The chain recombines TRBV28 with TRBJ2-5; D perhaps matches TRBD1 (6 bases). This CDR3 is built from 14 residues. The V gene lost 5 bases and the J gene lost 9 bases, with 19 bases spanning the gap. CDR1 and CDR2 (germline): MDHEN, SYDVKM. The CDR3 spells CASSPGEGPGAQYF. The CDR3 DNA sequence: TGTGCCAGCAGTCCCGGTGAGGGGCCAGGGGCCCAGTACTTC. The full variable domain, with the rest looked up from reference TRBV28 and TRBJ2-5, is DVKVTQSSRYLVKRTGEKVFLECVQDMDHENMFWYRQDPGLGLRLIYFSYDVKMKEKGDIPEGYSVSREKKERFSLILESASTNQTSMYLCASSPGEGPGAQYFGPGTRLLVL.

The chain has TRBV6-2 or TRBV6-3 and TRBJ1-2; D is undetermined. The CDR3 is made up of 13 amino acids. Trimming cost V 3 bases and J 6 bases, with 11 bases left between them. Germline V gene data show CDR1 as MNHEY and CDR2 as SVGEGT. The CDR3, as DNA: TGTGCCAGCAGTTATGGCGGCCAGCATGGCTACACCTTC. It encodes CASSYGGQHGYTF.

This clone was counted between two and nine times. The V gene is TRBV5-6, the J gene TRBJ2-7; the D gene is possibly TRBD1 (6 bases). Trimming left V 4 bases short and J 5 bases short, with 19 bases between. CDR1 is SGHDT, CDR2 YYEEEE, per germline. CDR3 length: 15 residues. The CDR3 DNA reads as TGTGCCAGCAGCCTTGATACAGGGTTACCCCACGAGCAGTACTTC. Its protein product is CASSLDTGLPHEQYF.

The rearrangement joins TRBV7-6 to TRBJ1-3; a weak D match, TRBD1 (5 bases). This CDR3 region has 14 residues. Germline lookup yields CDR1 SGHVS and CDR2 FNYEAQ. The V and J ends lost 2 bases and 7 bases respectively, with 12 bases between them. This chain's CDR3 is CASSLNPGRNTIYF. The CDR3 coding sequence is TGTGCCAGCAGCTTAAATCCAGGGAGGAACACCATATATTTT.

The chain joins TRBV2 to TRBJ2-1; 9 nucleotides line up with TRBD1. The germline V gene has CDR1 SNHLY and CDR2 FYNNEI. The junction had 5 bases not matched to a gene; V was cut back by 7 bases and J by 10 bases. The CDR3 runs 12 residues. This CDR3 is CASKGQGREQFF. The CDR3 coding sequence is TGTGCCAGCAAAGGACAGGGGAGAGAGCAGTTCTTC.

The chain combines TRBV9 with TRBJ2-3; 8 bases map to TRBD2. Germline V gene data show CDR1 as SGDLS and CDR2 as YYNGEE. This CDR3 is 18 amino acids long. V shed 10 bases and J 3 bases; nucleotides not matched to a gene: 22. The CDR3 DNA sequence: TGTGCCCCCCGCGTACCCGGGCGGGCCGGGGGGGGGACAGATACGCAGTATTTT. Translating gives CAPRVPGRAGGGTDTQYF.

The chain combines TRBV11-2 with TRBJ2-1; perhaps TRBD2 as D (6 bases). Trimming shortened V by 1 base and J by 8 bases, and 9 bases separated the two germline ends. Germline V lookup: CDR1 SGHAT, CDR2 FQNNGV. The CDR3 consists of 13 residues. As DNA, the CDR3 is TGTGCCAGCAGCTTAGTATGGGGGGATGAGCAGTTCTTC. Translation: CASSLVWGDEQFF.

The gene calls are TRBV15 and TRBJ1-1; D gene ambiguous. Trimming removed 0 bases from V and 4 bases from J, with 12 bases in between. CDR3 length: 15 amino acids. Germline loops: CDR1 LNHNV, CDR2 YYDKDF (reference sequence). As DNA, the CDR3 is TGTGCCACCAGCAGAGATATCGGTTGGAGCACTGAAGCTTTCTTT. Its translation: CATSRDIGWSTEAFF.

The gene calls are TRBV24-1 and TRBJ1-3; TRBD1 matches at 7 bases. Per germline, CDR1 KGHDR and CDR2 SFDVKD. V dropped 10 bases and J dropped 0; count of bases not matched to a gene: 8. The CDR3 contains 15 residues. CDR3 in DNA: TGTGCCACTGCGGACAGGTTTGACTCTGGAAACACCATATATTTT. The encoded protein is CATADRFDSGNTIYF.

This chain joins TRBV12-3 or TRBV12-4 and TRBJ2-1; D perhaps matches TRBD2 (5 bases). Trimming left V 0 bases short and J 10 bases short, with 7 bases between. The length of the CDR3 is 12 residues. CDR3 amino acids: CASSLAGDEQFF. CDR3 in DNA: TGTGCCAGCAGTTTAGCGGGAGACGAGCAGTTCTTC.

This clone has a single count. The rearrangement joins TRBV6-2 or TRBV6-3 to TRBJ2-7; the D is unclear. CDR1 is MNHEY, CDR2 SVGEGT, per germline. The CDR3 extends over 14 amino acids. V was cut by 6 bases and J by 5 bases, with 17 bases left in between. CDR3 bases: TGTGCCAGCAGCCCACCTAGGAAGTCCCACGAGCAGTACTTC. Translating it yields CASSPPRKSHEQYF.